These T cell receptor beta chains were read from a single sample in a study of shared clonotypes between healthy human individuals. Clones were read by immunoSEQ multiplex PCR, and TCRdb kept only the in-frame ones, dropping some. Of about 2 million clones listed, around 95% were seen once; the top ten hold more than 0.1%. The specimen was naive CD4+ T cells sorted from blood. These receptors originate from a man aged 18 to 30 in good health. Both conserved end residues are part of each CDR3. Each record gives: V gene, clone size, J gene, CDR3 protein. Not every row has a clone size; where given, it reads once, few, many or a size class.

V: TRBV7-2
size: -
J: TRBJ1-2
CDR3: CASSETAPYYGYTF

V: TRBV6-5
size: -
J: TRBJ1-3
CDR3: CASSRNLADTIYF

V: TRBV15
size: -
J: TRBJ1-1
CDR3: CATIPFPDRQGEAFF

V: TRBV6-5
size: once
J: TRBJ1-5
CDR3: CASSYSIRYQPQHF

V: TRBV19
size: -
J: TRBJ1-5
CDR3: CASTPDSKQPQHF

V: TRBV5-1
size: -
J: TRBJ2-7
CDR3: CASSLSVPGVGEQYF

V: TRBV5-1
size: -
J: TRBJ2-7
CDR3: CASSSSGGSYEQYF

V: TRBV4-2
size: -
J: TRBJ2-3
CDR3: CASSQVRGITDTQYF

V: TRBV9
size: -
J: TRBJ2-7
CDR3: CASSPRWPEQYF

V: TRBV7-2
size: -
J: TRBJ2-4
CDR3: CASSLRNLAGNIQYF

V: TRBV7-6
size: -
J: TRBJ2-1
CDR3: CASSPRTSGRPSSYNEQFF

V: TRBV2
size: few
J: TRBJ2-7
CDR3: CASRTTYEQYF

V: TRBV29-1
size: -
J: TRBJ1-1
CDR3: CSGGQLNTEAFF

V: TRBV7-8
size: -
J: TRBJ1-2
CDR3: CASSQRGAGGRYYGYTF

V: TRBV5-8
size: -
J: TRBJ2-7
CDR3: CASSLFRGSSYEQYF

V: TRBV29-1
size: -
J: TRBJ2-7
CDR3: CSVGLGQNYEQYF

V: TRBV6-1
size: -
J: TRBJ2-5
CDR3: CASRRQGGQETQYF

V: TRBV5-1
size: -
J: TRBJ2-2
CDR3: CASSLGESGELFF

V: TRBV9
size: -
J: TRBJ2-1
CDR3: CASSVAGLAGRSSYNEQFF

V: TRBV29-1
size: -
J: TRBJ1-1
CDR3: CSVDRGTPEAFF

V: TRBV18
size: once
J: TRBJ1-4
CDR3: CASSPPRGLGEKLFF

V: TRBV9
size: -
J: TRBJ2-2
CDR3: CASSVSGQKFTGELFF

V: TRBV5-1
size: -
J: TRBJ2-3
CDR3: CASSLGAGAPTDTQYF

V: TRBV7-9
size: -
J: TRBJ1-4
CDR3: CASSFESVGEKLFF

V: TRBV28
size: -
J: TRBJ2-5
CDR3: CASSRAETQYF

V: TRBV5-4
size: -
J: TRBJ2-3
CDR3: CASSRGGIGLGTDTQYF

V: TRBV19
size: -
J: TRBJ2-1
CDR3: CASSILSSSYNEQFF

V: TRBV5-1
size: -
J: TRBJ2-5
CDR3: CASSSVGLEETQYF

V: TRBV5-5
size: -
J: TRBJ2-7
CDR3: CASSFLTLHEQYF

V: TRBV7-2
size: -
J: TRBJ1-1
CDR3: CASSLMDTEAFF